This is a list of T cell receptor beta chains from one sample in a study of blood T cell repertoires in COVID-19. TCRdb keeps only in-frame clones here, not all; method: immunoSEQ multiplex PCR. The sample yields 200,000 to 300,000 clones, more than 85% seen once. The sequenced sample was peripheral blood. Receptors originate from a person aged 18 to 35 with COVID-19, enrolled during active disease. Both conserved end residues are part of each CDR3.

TRBV14	TRBJ2-7	CASSQVGASEQYF
TRBV10-2	TRBJ2-7	CASRGRGWEQYF
TRBV6-6	TRBJ1-4	CASSYPNRGQREKLFF
TRBV29-1	TRBJ2-2	CSAGLAGDYTGELFF
TRBV5-4	TRBJ1-1	CASSLESGSEAFF
TRBV9	TRBJ2-7	CASSVVPAGRDEQYF
TRBV3-1/TRBV3-2	TRBJ1-3	CASSQDSSGNTIYF
TRBV27	TRBJ2-1	CASSLQGSSYNEQFF
TRBV28	TRBJ1-6	CASSSTGNNSPLHF
TRBV9	TRBJ2-1	CASSVASRTGGNEQFF
TRBV28	TRBJ1-1	CASTRTGGWTEAFF
TRBV19	TRBJ2-1	CASSIVTSNEQFF
TRBV12-3/TRBV12-4	TRBJ2-7	CASGEGDEQYF